This T cell receptor (beta chain) is from a study of blood T cell repertoires in COVID-19. Across the study: Samples of COVID-19 (acute and convalescent) were obtained from the United States, Italy and Spain. Sources were T cells, B-cell-depleted T cells, or PBMCs; the material itself was cDNA or gDNA.

In the authors' workflow: Amplification from reference gene primers served as the basis for estimated nucleated cell counts. Sequencing used immunoSEQ multiplex PCR; TCRdb keeps in-frame clones, though not all of them. That table is the source of V, J and clone size, and D and trimming were worked out from the DNA. The repertoire has fewer than 100,000 clones, approximately 80% of them found once; the top ten carry 20% to 25%. CDR1 and CDR2 (germline): MNHEY, SMNVEV (reference sequence). Trimming stripped 3 bases from V and 5 bases from J, with 11 bases between. The CDR3 contains 13 residues. This clonotype was obtained from a woman aged 50 to 60 with acute or convalescent COVID-19. Sequenced sample: peripheral blood. The chain joins TRBV27 to TRBJ2-7; tentatively, D is TRBD1 (5 bases). The CDR3 is CASSFDGRDEQYF. Here the CDR3 DNA reads TGTGCCAGCAGTTTCGACGGCAGGGACGAGCAGTACTTC.